The 27 T cell receptor beta chains in this list originate from one sample, sequenced in a study of T cell responses to AZD1222 COVID-19 vaccine. TCRdb's table, derived via immunoSEQ multiplex PCR, lists solely in-frame clones and lacks some. Of under 150,000 clones in the sample, 90% were seen once. Sequenced here: peripheral blood, sampled 28 days after the second AZD1222 dose. These receptors all stem from an adult who received the AZD1222 COVID-19 vaccine.

The chain couples TRBV13 to TRBJ2-2; D remains unclear. The germline gives CDR1 PRHDT, CDR2 FYEKMQ (reference sequence). The CDR3 is 15 amino acids. With 5 bases removed from V and 6 bases from J, the gap between germline ends came to 16 bases. Here the CDR3 reads CASSMSQVLPGELFF. The CDR3 DNA reads as TGTGCCAGCAGCATGAGCCAGGTCTTACCCGGGGAGCTGTTTTTT.

The J gene is TRBJ1-6, the V gene TRBV7-2, with a tentative D call TRBD1 (5 bases). Trimming stripped 5 bases from V and 7 bases from J, with 9 bases between. The CDR3 spans 13 residues. Germline assignment: CDR1 SGHTA and CDR2 FQGNSA. The CDR3 sequence is CASSGGGNSPLHF. The CDR3, as DNA: TGTGCCAGCAGCGGGGGTGGGAATTCACCCCTCCACTTT. Looking up the rest from reference TRBV7-2 and TRBJ1-6 gives the full variable domain: GAGVSQSPSNKVTEKGKDVELRCDPISGHTALYWYRQSLGQGLEFLIYFQGNSAPDKSGLPSDRFSAERTGGSVSTLTIQRTQQEDSAVYLCASSGGGNSPLHFGNGTRLTVT.

The chain combines TRBV2 with TRBJ1-1; 7 nucleotides align to TRBD1. There are 15 residues in the CDR3. CDR1 is SNHLY and CDR2 is FYNNEI in the germline V gene. J was trimmed by 1 base and V by 7 bases; bases with no gene match: 9. The DNA for the CDR3 is TGTGCCAGCAAACGGGAGGGACAGCCGAACACTGAAGCTTTCTTT. It is translated as CASKREGQPNTEAFF.

The chain carries TRBV2 and TRBJ2-3, with 7 bases that match TRBD2. The CDR3 contains 16 residues. Germline V gene sequence: CDR1 SNHLY, CDR2 FYNNEI. The J segment lost 0 bases and the V segment lost 7 bases, leaving 10 bases of the junction unmatched. This chain's CDR3 is CASMGWLAASTDTQYF. Here the CDR3 DNA reads TGTGCCAGCATGGGATGGCTAGCGGCTAGCACAGATACGCAGTATTTT.

The chain has TRBV2 and TRBJ2-7; D gene uncertain. There are 13 residues in the CDR3. From germline, CDR1 is SNHLY and CDR2 FYNNEI. V was clipped by 4 bases and J by 1 base, with 8 bases between them. CDR3 loop: CASSVLGSYEQYF. Here the CDR3 DNA reads TGTGCCAGCAGTGTACTGGGATCCTACGAGCAGTACTTC.

The genes are TRBV7-9 and TRBJ2-3, with 7 bases that match TRBD1. The ends lost 0 bases at V and 2 bases at J; junction bases unmatched: 2. The V gene's germline CDR1 is SEHNR and CDR2 FQNEAQ (reference sequence). CDR3 length: 15 amino acids. The CDR3 reads CASSLAGTDTDTQYF. The DNA of the CDR3 is TGTGCCAGCAGCTTAGCCGGGACAGACACAGATACGCAGTATTTT.

This chain joins TRBV6-1 and TRBJ2-7; D may match TRBD1 or TRBD2 (5 bases each). Germline V gives CDR1 MNHNS, CDR2 SASEGT. The CDR3 is 19 amino acids. With 2 bases removed from V and 9 bases from J, the gap between germline ends came to 32 bases. The CDR3 bases are TGTGCCAGCAGTGAAATTCGGGCAGGGACGATCCTTCCTACGAGCGGGCAGTACGTC. Its protein is CASSEIRAGTILPTSGQYV.

The chain recombines TRBV28 with TRBJ1-1; 7 nucleotides line up with TRBD1. The CDR3 runs to 17 residues. Germline CDR1 and CDR2: MDHEN and SYDVKM. Losses at the gene ends were 6 bases for V and 7 bases for J; bases not matched to a gene: 20. The CDR3 region has the DNA TGTGCCAGCAGCTTCATTACGGGACAGCCCAACCGGGGTGAAGCTTTCTTT. Translated, it gives CASSFITGQPNRGEAFF.

V gene TRBV12-3 or TRBV12-4 combines with J gene TRBJ2-7; TRBD1 is a possible D gene (6 bases). V was clipped by 3 bases and J by 6 bases, with 9 bases between them. This CDR3 has 12 amino acids. CDR3 DNA sequence: TGTGCCAGCAGTTTTACAGGGCGCGAGCAGTACGTC. This gives the protein CASSFTGREQYV.

The chain combines TRBV6-1 with TRBJ1-6, with 9 bases aligning to TRBD1. CDR1 and CDR2 (germline): MNHNS, SASEGT. CDR3 length: 15 residues. V gave up 2 bases and J gave up 6 bases; unmatched junction bases: 2. The CDR3 nucleotides read TGTGCCAGCAGTGAAACAGGGGGCGGTAATTCACCCCTCCACTTT. Protein: CASSETGGGNSPLHF.

The chain links TRBV7-8 to TRBJ1-1; D is perhaps TRBD1 (5 bases). In germline, CDR1 is SGHVS, CDR2 FQNEAQ. V lost 5 bases to trimming and J lost 3 bases, with 16 bases between them. This CDR3 comprises 15 residues. The CDR3 bases are TGTGCCAGCAGCCCGCCGAGGGGCTACGACACTGAAGCTTTCTTT. It specifies CASSPPRGYDTEAFF. Supplemented by reference TRBV7-8 and TRBJ1-1, the full variable domain reads GAGVSQSPRYKVAKRGQDVALRCDPISGHVSLFWYQQALGQGPEFLTYFQNEAQLDKSGLPSDRFFAERPEGSVSTLKIQRTQQEDSAVYLCASSPPRGYDTEAFFGQGTRLTVV.

This chain links TRBV19 with TRBJ1-2, with D possibly being TRBD1 (5 bases). In germline, CDR1 is LNHDA, CDR2 SQIVND (reference sequence). The V end lost 8 bases, the J end lost 6 bases, and 16 bases lay between the germline ends. The CDR3 sequence is 13 residues long. The CDR3 is CASRDRGVDGYTF. CDR3 DNA sequence: TGTGCCAGTCGGGACCGCGGGGTTGATGGCTACACCTTC.

The chain carries TRBV29-1 and TRBJ1-1; the match to TRBD1 covers 10 bases. CDR1 SQVTM and CDR2 ANQGSEA come from the germline V gene. V dropped 7 bases and J dropped 4; count of bases not matched to a gene: 15. CDR3 length: 16 residues. DNA for the CDR3: TGCAGCGCGGACGGGGACAGGGGACGGGTTAGCACTGAAGCTTTCTTT. It codes for CSADGDRGRVSTEAFF.

The gene calls are TRBV14 and TRBJ1-1; D is perhaps TRBD1 (5 bases). Germline loops: CDR1 SGHDN, CDR2 FVKESK. The CDR3 runs 13 residues. V lost 1 base to trimming and J lost 9 bases, with 12 bases between them. The CDR3, as DNA: TGTGCCAGCAGCCAAGGATGGCAGGGAAAAGCTTTCTTT. Amino acids: CASSQGWQGKAFF.

The chain links TRBV19 to TRBJ1-2; D is perhaps TRBD1 (5 bases). The ends were cut back, 8 bases at V and 4 bases at J, with 11 bases in the middle. The CDR3 is 12 amino acids. Germline values: CDR1 LNHDA, CDR2 SQIVND (reference sequence). CDR3 in amino acids: CASSDSLYGYTF. In DNA form, the CDR3 reads TGTGCCAGTTCTGACAGCCTCTATGGCTACACCTTC. Full variable domain (missing parts from reference TRBV19 and TRBJ1-2): DGGITQSPKYLFRKEGQNVTLSCEQNLNHDAMYWYRQDPGQGLRLIYYSQIVNDFQKGDIAEGYSVSREKKESFPLTVTSAQKNPTAFYLCASSDSLYGYTFGSGTRLTVV.

The V gene is TRBV7-2, the J gene TRBJ1-4; 8 bases are a match to TRBD1. With V trimmed by 1 base and J by 8 bases, 9 bases remained unmatched. The CDR3 loop spans 16 amino acids. The germline CDR1 and CDR2 sequences are SGHTA and FQGNSA. CDR3 sequence: CASSLDTGGRNEKLFF. CDR3 coding DNA: TGTGCCAGCAGCTTAGACACAGGGGGGCGGAACGAAAAACTGTTTTTT. Filled out from reference TRBV7-2 and TRBJ1-4, the complete variable domain reads GAGVSQSPSNKVTEKGKDVELRCDPISGHTALYWYRQSLGQGLEFLIYFQGNSAPDKSGLPSDRFSAERTGGSVSTLTIQRTQQEDSAVYLCASSLDTGGRNEKLFFGSGTQLSVL.

The rearrangement joins TRBV7-7 to TRBJ2-5; 8 bases line up with TRBD2. CDR1 is SSHAT and CDR2 is FNYEAQ in the germline V gene (reference sequence). The V and J ends lost 5 bases and 5 bases, in that order; junction bases with no gene match: 4. The CDR3 is made up of 13 amino acids. As DNA, the CDR3 is TGTGCCAGCAGCCCGAGCGGGGGTGAGACCCAGTACTTC. This gives the protein CASSPSGGETQYF.

The V gene is TRBV19, the J gene TRBJ1-2; no definite D call. The CDR3 consists of 15 residues. Trimming removed 6 bases at V and 9 bases at J, with 23 bases between. Looked up from germline, CDR1 is LNHDA and CDR2 is SQIVND (reference sequence). The CDR3, as DNA: TGTGCCAGTAGCCCGGGAGGACCGGCGACTTATCGCTACACCTTC. It translates to CASSPGGPATYRYTF.

The chain employs TRBV19 and TRBJ1-1; weak D call: TRBD1 (5 bases). CDR3 size: 14 residues. Germline V CDR1 and CDR2: LNHDA, SQIVND (reference sequence). Between the trimmed V and J ends, which lost 5 bases and 6 bases, there was a span of 16 bases. The CDR3 reads CASSSPPGRAEAFF. For the CDR3, the DNA is TGTGCCAGTAGTTCCCCCCCGGGGCGGGCTGAAGCTTTCTTT. The full variable domain, its missing parts supplied by reference TRBV19 and TRBJ1-1, is DGGITQSPKYLFRKEGQNVTLSCEQNLNHDAMYWYRQDPGQGLRLIYYSQIVNDFQKGDIAEGYSVSREKKESFPLTVTSAQKNPTAFYLCASSSPPGRAEAFFGQGTRLTVV.

The genes are TRBV18 and TRBJ2-5; D ambiguous. CDR1 is KGHSH and CDR2 is LQKENI in the germline V gene. The CDR3 loop spans 13 amino acids. V was trimmed by 3 bases and J by 1 base, leaving 6 bases between them. The CDR3 DNA is TGTGCCAGCTCACCGGATCTCCAAGAGACCCAGTACTTC. This encodes CASSPDLQETQYF.

This clone was picked up one time. The chain joins TRBV24-1 to TRBJ2-3; 7 nucleotides align to TRBD1. The CDR3 consists of 17 residues. Germline CDR1 is KGHDR and CDR2 is SFDVKD. The J segment lost 4 bases and the V segment lost 6 bases, leaving 15 bases of the junction unmatched. CDR3 nucleotides: TGTGCCACCAGTCGGCCGGGTGTACAGGGGAACCCAGATACGCAGTATTTT. Protein sequence: CATSRPGVQGNPDTQYF.

The rearrangement uses TRBV28 and TRBJ1-2, with D perhaps matching TRBD1 (5 bases). V lost 5 bases and J lost 2, with 18 bases in between. There are 16 residues in the CDR3. Germline V lookup: CDR1 MDHEN, CDR2 SYDVKM. CDR3 residues: CASSPWGTPGNYGYTF. CDR3 bases: TGTGCCAGCAGTCCCTGGGGCACTCCGGGCAACTATGGCTACACCTTC.

This chain connects TRBV5-4 to TRBJ2-7; 8 bases are a match to TRBD1. The length of the CDR3 is 14 residues. The ends lost 4 bases at V and 4 bases at J; junction bases unmatched: 7. The germline V gene has CDR1 SGHNT and CDR2 YYREEE (reference sequence). CDR3 DNA: TGTGCCAGCAGCGGGGACAGGAGAGTTTACGAGCAGTACTTC. Amino acids: CASSGDRRVYEQYF.

CDR3 sequence: CASSRQRSTDTQYF. The CDR3 nucleotides are TGTGCCAGCTCACGACAGAGGAGCACAGATACGCAGTATTTT. The V call is TRBV18, the J call TRBJ2-3; D perhaps matches TRBD1 (5 bases). CDR3 length: 14 amino acids. Germline CDR1 reads KGHSH; CDR2 reads LQKENI. The V end was cut by 4 bases, the J end by 0 bases, with 8 bases between.

V usage is TRBV7-2 and J usage is TRBJ2-7; D may be TRBD2 (6 bases). Trimming shortened V by 0 bases and J by 6 bases, and 9 bases separated the two germline ends. CDR3 length: 13 amino acids. CDR1 SGHTA and CDR2 FQGNSA come from the germline V gene. CDR3 residues: CASSLAGGPEQYV. The CDR3 DNA sequence: TGTGCCAGCAGCTTAGCGGGGGGACCCGAGCAGTACGTC.

This clone was detected a few times. This chain connects TRBV3-1 (or the pseudogene TRBV3-2) to TRBJ2-7; D ambiguous. The CDR3 covers 12 residues. Germline V gives CDR1 LGHDT, CDR2 YNNKEL (reference sequence). V lost 8 bases and J lost 2, with 10 bases in between. CDR3 sequence (DNA): TGTGCCAGCGGTTACATGGCCTACGAGCAGTACTTC. Residues: CASGYMAYEQYF.

CDR3 sequence reads: CASSVVGSGGVTGELFF. The CDR3 DNA follows: TGTGCCAGCAGCGTAGTAGGGAGCGGGGGGGTTACCGGGGAGCTGTTTTTT. This chain joins TRBV9 and TRBJ2-2, with 10 nucleotides matching TRBD2. With V trimmed by 0 bases and J by 5 bases, 7 bases remained unmatched. This CDR3 is 17 amino acids long. The germline gives CDR1 SGDLS, CDR2 YYNGEE.